This T cell receptor beta chain was documented in a study of human T cells and chemical hapten exposure. Study-level findings and limits: Significantly greater numbers of large CDR3 similarity clusters came from expanded TCRs than from controls.

Remarks on this clonotype: Its antigen is currently unknown.

Noted time point: patch test 3, about 24 weeks after DPC sensitization. Stated treatment: therapeutic diphenylcyclopropenone sensitization with weekly scalp DPC. One entry per CDR3 protein, called by TCRdb with MiXCR from the RACE reads. The data contain 60,000 to 65,000 distinct CDR3 sequences, 9.5% to 11% of them singletons. Germline trimming cut 4 bases from V and 8 bases from J; bases unmatched to any gene: 6. Germline loops: CDR1 SGHDT, CDR2 YYEEEE. The length of the CDR3 is 14 residues. The sample in question was whole blood, obtained in connection with sensitization to the hapten diphenylcyclopropenone (DPC). The sequence derives from a woman in her thirties with alopecia areata. Some clones in this sample may be carry-over from other donors' samples. The V and J genes are TRBV5-6 and TRBJ1-4; TRBD1 aligns across 9 bases. The CDR3 DNA is TGTGCCAGCAGCACGGGACAGGGAAACGAAAAACTGTTTTTT. The encoded protein is CASSTGQGNEKLFF.